The 19 T cell receptor beta chains presented below share a single source sample, sequenced in a study of identical twins. MiXCR was run by TCRdb on the 5' RACE reads, yielding one entry per CDR3 protein. The repertoire consists of more than 400,000 distinct CDR3 sequences, with 13% to 15% occurring once and the leading ten covering nearly 0.45%. The same sample was also used in a study of yellow fever vaccine responses in identical twins.

The specimen was CD4+ T cells sorted from blood. These receptors were obtained from a young woman in good health.

This clonotype was found many times. This chain connects TRBV5-1 to TRBJ2-3, with 7 bases identical to TRBD1. Germline CDR1 SGHRS, CDR2 YFSETQ. The length of the CDR3 is 14 residues. J gave up 0 bases and V 4 bases, and 2 bases lay outside the gene matches. DNA of the CDR3: TGCGCCAGCAGCGGGGGACAGAGCACAGATACGCAGTATTTT. It translates to CASSGGQSTDTQYF.

The genes are TRBV25-1 and TRBJ2-2; possible D gene TRBD1, 6 bases. CDR1 is MGHDK and CDR2 is SYGVNS in the germline V gene. Deletions cut 2 bases from V and 5 bases from J, with 18 bases between. The CDR3 runs 17 residues. The CDR3 sequence: CASSEETITGITGELFF. As DNA, the CDR3 is TGTGCCAGCAGTGAAGAAACAATAACAGGGATAACCGGGGAGCTGTTTTTT. Together with reference TRBV25-1 and TRBJ2-2, the CDR3 gives the full variable domain: EADIYQTPRYLVIGTGKKITLECSQTMGHDKMYWYQQDPGMELHLIHYSYGVNSTEKGDLSSESTVSRIRTEHFPLTLESARPSHTSQYLCASSEETITGITGELFFGEGSRLTVL.

This clonotype has a count of ten or more. The chain combines TRBV3-1 with TRBJ2-7; 8 bases match TRBD1. J gave up 0 bases and V 1 base, and 2 bases lay outside the gene matches. CDR1 LGHDT and CDR2 YNNKEL come from the germline V gene (reference sequence). This CDR3 is built from 15 residues. CDR3 amino acids: CASSQGQGYSYEQYF. Written as DNA, the CDR3 is TGTGCCAGCAGCCAAGGACAGGGGTACTCCTACGAGCAGTACTTC.

V usage is TRBV10-1 and J usage is TRBJ2-1; TRBD2 might be the D (5 bases). This CDR3 contains 16 residues. The germline CDR1 and CDR2 sequences are WNHNN and SYGVQD (reference sequence). The ends were cut back, 1 base at V and 0 bases at J, with 10 bases in the middle. This chain's CDR3 is CASSEWETRSYNEQFF. In nucleotides, the CDR3 is TGCGCCAGCAGTGAGTGGGAGACACGCTCCTACAATGAGCAGTTCTTC.

This clonotype came up many times. This rearrangement joins TRBV3-1 to TRBJ2-1, with 10 bases identical to TRBD1. Germline values: CDR1 LGHDT, CDR2 YNNKEL (reference sequence). J gave up 8 bases and V 2 bases, and 6 bases lay outside the gene matches. This CDR3 contains 15 residues. In nucleotides, the CDR3 is TGTGCCAGCAGCCAACCGGGACAGGGGATGGATGAGCAGTTCTTC. Protein sequence: CASSQPGQGMDEQFF.

V is TRBV7-8 and J is TRBJ2-4; 9 bases are a match to TRBD1. The trim removed 1 base at V and 1 base at J, leaving 11 bases unmatched. The germline CDR1 and CDR2 sequences are SGHVS and FQNEAQ. There are 19 residues in the CDR3. The CDR3 DNA follows: TGTGCCAGCAGCTTAGGTGGCTTAACACAGGGGGCGGCCAAAAACATTCAGTACTTC. Translating gives CASSLGGLTQGAAKNIQYF.

This clonotype was counted between two and nine times. The rearrangement joins TRBV12-3 or TRBV12-4 to TRBJ1-6, with a tentative D call TRBD1 (5 bases). The germline V and J ends were trimmed by 5 bases and 14 bases, with 22 bases remaining between them. The CDR3 sequence is 15 residues long. CDR3 DNA sequence: TGTGCCAGCAGTACCCACCCCAGCGGGGGTCAGGCCCTCCACTTT. Residues: CASSTHPSGGQALHF.

The V call is TRBV28, the J call TRBJ1-6, with D possibly matching TRBD1 (6 bases). V was clipped by 7 bases and J by 6 bases, with 19 bases between them. The CDR3 has 16 residues. The germline V gene encodes CDR1 MDHEN and CDR2 SYDVKM. The CDR3 here is CASKGGAGGPNSPLHF. The CDR3 nucleotides read TGTGCCAGCAAGGGGGGGGCTGGAGGACCTAATTCACCCCTCCACTTT.

This clonotype was counted many times. The DNA for the CDR3 is TGCGCCAGCAGCTCCTCCTCTGACAGGGCGGATGAAAAACTGTTTTTT. This codes for CASSSSSDRADEKLFF. The chain recombines TRBV5-1 with TRBJ1-4, with TRBD1 matching over 7 bases. CDR1 SGHRS and CDR2 YFSETQ come from the germline V gene. V trimming: 3 bases; J trimming: 6 bases; junction bases outside the gene matches: 11. The CDR3 spans 16 residues.

The CDR3 loop is CSASVGGTSPLHF. As DNA, the CDR3 is TGCAGTGCTTCGGTCGGGGGCACTTCACCCCTCCACTTT. The V and J genes are TRBV20-1 and TRBJ1-6; possible D gene TRBD1, 6 bases. Trimming cost V 5 bases and J 9 bases, with 14 bases left between them. Germline V gives CDR1 DFQATT, CDR2 SNEGSKA (reference sequence). The CDR3 covers 13 residues.

V and J are TRBV2 and TRBJ2-5; D gene unclear. V lost 6 bases, J lost 0 bases, and 8 bases lay in between. The CDR3 has 13 residues. Germline V gene lookup returns CDR1 SNHLY and CDR2 FYNNEI. The CDR3 reads CASRKPDQETQYF. The CDR3 DNA sequence: TGTGCCAGCAGGAAGCCCGACCAAGAGACCCAGTACTTC.

The CDR3: CSARGVGAGDPYEQYF. The CDR3 DNA reads as TGCAGTGCTAGGGGTGTTGGCGCGGGAGATCCTTACGAGCAGTACTTC. The V gene is TRBV20-1, the J gene TRBJ2-7; TRBD2 matches 7 bases. Trimming removed 3 bases from V and 4 bases from J; junction bases left unmatched: 15. This CDR3 region has 16 residues. Germline CDR1 and CDR2: DFQATT and SNEGSKA (reference sequence).

This clonotype has only a few counts. The chain couples TRBV6-5 to TRBJ1-5; D call uncertain. Trimming left V 0 bases short and J 6 bases short, with 9 bases between. The CDR3 has 14 amino acids. The germline CDR1 and CDR2 sequences are MNHEY and SVGAGI. The CDR3 nucleotides are TGTGCCAGCAGTTACTCTTCAGTTGGTCAGCCCCAGCATTTT. It specifies CASSYSSVGQPQHF.

This clonotype was observed a few times. The V call is TRBV19, the J call TRBJ1-1; 12 bases map to TRBD1. The CDR3 length is 18 residues. V shed 6 bases, J shed 8 bases, and the junction held 19 bases outside the gene matches. Germline lookup yields CDR1 LNHDA and CDR2 SQIVND (reference sequence). CDR3 in amino acids: CASSSWGQGAARPSEAFF. The CDR3 region has the DNA TGTGCCAGTAGCTCTTGGGGACAGGGGGCGGCCCGCCCCTCGGAAGCTTTCTTT.

This clonotype has just a few counts. The chain combines TRBV5-1 with TRBJ2-3, with 10 positions matching TRBD2. Germline lookup yields CDR1 SGHRS and CDR2 YFSETQ. The V segment lost 3 bases and the J segment 0 bases; nucleotides outside the gene matches: 4. The CDR3 is 16 residues long. The CDR3 reads CASSSVSGGSTDTQYF. CDR3 coding DNA: TGCGCCAGCAGCTCGGTTAGCGGGGGGAGCACAGATACGCAGTATTTT.

This clonotype occurred a few times. The chain combines TRBV18 with TRBJ2-2; D gene unclear. In germline, CDR1 is KGHSH, CDR2 LQKENI. This CDR3 has 14 amino acids. With 3 bases removed from V and 2 bases from J, the gap between germline ends came to 7 bases. CDR3 nucleotides: TGTGCCAGCTCACCTCCAGGAAACACCGGGGAGCTGTTTTTT. Residues: CASSPPGNTGELFF.

This clonotype was seen many times. J is TRBJ2-5 and V is TRBV15; 10 bases fit TRBD1. V lost 2 bases to trimming and J lost 3 bases; unmatched junction nucleotides: 6. Germline CDR1 LNHNV, CDR2 YYDKDF (reference sequence). The CDR3 is 16 residues long. CDR3 region: CATSRTPGQGKETQYF. CDR3 nucleotides: TGTGCCACCAGCAGAACCCCGGGACAGGGGAAAGAGACCCAGTACTTC.

A few counts support this clonotype. V gene TRBV4-1 combines with J gene TRBJ1-4; TRBD1 aligns across 9 bases. Germline CDR1 MGHRA, CDR2 YSYEKL. This CDR3 contains 16 residues. V lost 4 bases and J lost 11; bases outside the gene matches: 14. This CDR3 is CASSLPPGQGYGKLFF. Written as DNA, the CDR3 is TGCGCCAGCAGCCTTCCCCCGGGACAGGGTTATGGGAAACTGTTTTTT.

This clonotype occurred a few times. J is TRBJ1-1 and V is TRBV12-3 or TRBV12-4, with D possibly being TRBD1 (6 bases). Trimming shortened V by 2 bases and J by 0 bases, and 13 bases separated the two germline ends. The CDR3 runs to 16 residues. CDR3 nucleotide sequence: TGTGCCAGCAGTTTAACGCCTGGACAGATGAACACTGAAGCTTTCTTT. As protein: CASSLTPGQMNTEAFF.